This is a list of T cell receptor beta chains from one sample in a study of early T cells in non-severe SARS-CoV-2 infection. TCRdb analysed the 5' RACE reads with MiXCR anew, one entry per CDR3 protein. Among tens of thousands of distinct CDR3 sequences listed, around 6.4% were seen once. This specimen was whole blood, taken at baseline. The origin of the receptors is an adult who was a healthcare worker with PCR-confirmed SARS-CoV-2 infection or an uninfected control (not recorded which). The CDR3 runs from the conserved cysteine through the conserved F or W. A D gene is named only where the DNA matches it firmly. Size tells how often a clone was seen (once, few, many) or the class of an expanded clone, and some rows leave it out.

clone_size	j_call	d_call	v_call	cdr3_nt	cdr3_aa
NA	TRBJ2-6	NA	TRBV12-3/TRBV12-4	TGTGCCAGCAGTCCAACAGGTTTAACTGGGGCCAACGTCCTGACTTTC	CASSPTGLTGANVLTF
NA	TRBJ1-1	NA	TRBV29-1	TGCAGCGCTGGGAGTAGGGTCAACACTGAAGCTTTCTTT	CSAGSRVNTEAFF
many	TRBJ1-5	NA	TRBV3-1	TGTGCCAGCAGCCAAGATAGGGCTCAGCCCCAGCATTTT	CASSQDRAQPQHF
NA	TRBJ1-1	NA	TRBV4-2	TGTGCCAGCAGGGCCCAGGGTGAGACTGAAGCTTTCTTT	CASRAQGETEAFF
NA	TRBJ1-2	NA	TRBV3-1	TGTGCCAGCAGCCGGGGTGACTATGGCTACACCTTC	CASSRGDYGYTF
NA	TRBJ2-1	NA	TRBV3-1	TGTGCCAGCAGCCTAGGGAGTGGTGAGCAGTTCTTC	CASSLGSGEQFF
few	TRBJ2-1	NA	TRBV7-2	TGTGCCAGCAGCCTTGGGGCTAGCAGCAATGAGCAGTTCTTC	CASSLGASSNEQFF
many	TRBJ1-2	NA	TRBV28	TGTGCCAGCAGTACATCCCACTCGACAGGCACCCTCTATGGCTACACCTTC	CASSTSHSTGTLYGYTF
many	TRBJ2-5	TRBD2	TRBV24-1	TGTGCCACCACCGAGGGATCCCCTAGCGGGAGGTATCAAGAGACCCAGTACTTC	CATTEGSPSGRYQETQYF
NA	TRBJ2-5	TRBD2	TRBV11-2	TGTGCCAGCAGCTTATTAGCGGGAGCCAGGCAAGAGACCCAGTACTTC	CASSLLAGARQETQYF
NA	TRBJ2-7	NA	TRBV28	TGTGCCAGCAGTTCTGCGTACCCGTTAGGTTACGAGCAGTACTTC	CASSSAYPLGYEQYF
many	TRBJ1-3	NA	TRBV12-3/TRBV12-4	TGTGCCAGCAATCTCCTAGGGGCAACAGCTGGAAACACCATATATTTT	CASNLLGATAGNTIYF
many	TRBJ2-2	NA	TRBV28	TGTGCCAGCACCCTATATCTAGGGCTATCGAACACCGGGGAGCTGTTTTTT	CASTLYLGLSNTGELFF
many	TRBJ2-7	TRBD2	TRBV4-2	TGTGCCAGCAGCCAAGATCTTCGGACTAGCGGGAGTGGGTACTCCTACGAGCAGTACTTC	CASSQDLRTSGSGYSYEQYF
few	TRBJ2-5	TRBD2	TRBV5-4	TGTGCCAGCAGCCGAGCGGGAGGGCCGGAAGAGACCCAGTACTTC	CASSRAGGPEETQYF
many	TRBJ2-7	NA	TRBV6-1	TGTGCGTTGGATGGGCGGCGCCACGAGCAGTACTTC	CALDGRRHEQYF
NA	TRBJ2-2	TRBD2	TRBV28	TGTGCCAGCAGCCCAGCGGGAAGGACCGGGGAGCTGTTTTTT	CASSPAGRTGELFF
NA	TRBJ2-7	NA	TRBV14	TGTGCCAGCAGCCAAGGCTACGAGCAGTACTTC	CASSQGYEQYF
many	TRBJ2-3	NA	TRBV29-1	TGCAGCGGAGGGGAGCCTAGCTTCGACACAGATACGCAGTATTTT	CSGGEPSFDTDTQYF
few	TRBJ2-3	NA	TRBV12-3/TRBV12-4	TGTGCCAGCAGTTATGGGACAATCATCACAGATACGCAGTATTTT	CASSYGTIITDTQYF